The 25 T cell receptor beta chains listed next were all sequenced from one sample in a study of graft-versus-host responses after intestinal transplantation. Which antigens these TCRs recognize remains unknown. Profiled with immunoSEQ multiplex PCR; TCRdb holds only in-frame clones, not every one. The sample has roughly 85,000 clones, approximately 89% seen once. The starting material was unstimulated CD8+ T cells sorted from spleen or lymph node cells, obtained before transplant. The receptors derive from a human donor who was the organ donor for an intestinal transplant.

The chain employs TRBV30 and TRBJ2-3, with D possibly being TRBD1 (5 bases). This CDR3 comprises 16 residues. Germline V gene data show CDR1 as GTSNPN and CDR2 as SVGIG (reference sequence). Trimming removed 0 bases at V and 6 bases at J, with 19 bases between. CDR3 sequence: CAWSVRAGPAWDTQYF. CDR3 sequence (DNA): TGTGCCTGGAGTGTAAGGGCAGGGCCCGCCTGGGATACGCAGTATTTT. The full variable domain, with the rest looked up from reference TRBV30 and TRBJ2-3, is SQTIHQWPATLVQPVGSPLSLECTVEGTSNPNLYWYRQAAGRGLQLLFYSVGIGQISSEVPQNLSASRPQDRQFILSSKKLLLSDSGFYLCAWSVRAGPAWDTQYFGPGTRLTVL.

V gene TRBV7-9 combines with J gene TRBJ2-7, with D unresolved. CDR1 and CDR2 (germline): SEHNR, FQNEAQ (reference sequence). The CDR3 has 14 residues. The germline V and J ends were trimmed by 1 base and 3 bases, with 10 bases remaining between them. CDR3 coding DNA: TGTGCCAGCAGCTTAGACCTCAAGAACTACGAGCAGTACTTC. It codes for CASSLDLKNYEQYF.

Written as DNA, the CDR3 is TGTGCCAGTACCACAGGAATACCTTATAGCAATCAGCCCCAGCATTTT. Protein sequence: CASTTGIPYSNQPQHF. The chain couples TRBV19 to TRBJ1-5, with D maybe TRBD1 (5 bases). Trimming cost V 7 bases and J 0 bases, with 16 bases left between them. Germline V lookup: CDR1 LNHDA, CDR2 SQIVND (reference sequence). The CDR3 contains 16 residues.

The DNA for the CDR3 is TGTGCCAGCAGCTACTATCTCGGTTCCTACGAGCAGTACTTC. It is translated as CASSYYLGSYEQYF. The V call is TRBV7-2, the J call TRBJ2-7; D is unresolved. Germline V CDR1 and CDR2: SGHTA, FQGNSA. Trimming removed 4 bases from V and 1 base from J, with 11 bases in between. The CDR3 runs 14 residues.

The chain joins TRBV2 to TRBJ2-3; 10 bases fit TRBD2. This CDR3 has 17 amino acids. V lost 4 bases, J lost 6 bases, and 13 bases stayed unmatched. The V gene's germline CDR1 is SNHLY and CDR2 FYNNEI. The CDR3 coding sequence is TGTGCCAGCAGTGCCACGGAAAGCGGGGGGGACAGCGATACGCAGTATTTT. Translating it yields CASSATESGGDSDTQYF.

This clone appeared once. The CDR3 sequence is CASSGWAYEQYF. In nucleotides, the CDR3 is TGTGCCAGCAGTGGTTGGGCCTACGAGCAGTACTTC. The chain carries TRBV2 and TRBJ2-7, with D unresolved. In germline, CDR1 is SNHLY, CDR2 FYNNEI. The V end lost 4 bases, the J end lost 2 bases, and 6 bases lay between the germline ends. The CDR3 sequence is 12 residues long.

V gene TRBV11-3 combines with J gene TRBJ2-7; D unresolved. The germline gives CDR1 SGHNT, CDR2 YENEEA. CDR3 length: 14 amino acids. Between the trimmed V and J ends, which lost 5 bases and 2 bases, there was a span of 13 bases. The chain's CDR3 is CASSDLYRTYEQYF. In nucleotides, the CDR3 is TGTGCCAGCAGCGATTTATATAGGACCTACGAGCAGTACTTC.

The rearrangement uses TRBV4-2 and TRBJ2-5; TRBD1 matches at 9 bases. After removal of 3 bases from V and 1 base from J, the junction contained 9 bases not matched to a gene. In germline, CDR1 is LGHNA, CDR2 YNFKEQ. This CDR3 is built from 17 residues. CDR3 bases: TGTGCCAGCAGCCATACCAAGACAGGGGGAGTCCAAGAGACCCAGTACTTC. It encodes CASSHTKTGGVQETQYF.

This clone was detected once. This chain uses TRBV7-3 with TRBJ2-1, with TRBD1 identical over 8 bases. V shed 5 bases, J shed 3 bases, and the junction held 6 bases outside the gene matches. Germline V gives CDR1 SGHTA, CDR2 FQGTGA. The CDR3 sequence is 15 residues long. CDR3 amino acids: CASSPRGQDYNEQFF. In nucleotides, the CDR3 is TGTGCCAGCAGCCCCAGGGGGCAGGACTACAATGAGCAGTTCTTC.

The rearrangement links TRBV27 to TRBJ1-1; D is undetermined. V was clipped by 4 bases and J by 1 base, with 10 bases between them. CDR3 size: 14 residues. Germline CDR1 MNHEY, CDR2 SMNVEV (reference sequence). The CDR3 sequence: CASSYHSGNTEAFF. For the CDR3, the DNA is TGTGCCAGCAGTTATCACAGTGGGAACACTGAAGCTTTCTTT.

The chain has TRBV19 and TRBJ2-4, with D possibly being TRBD1 or TRBD2 (5 bases each). There are 14 residues in the CDR3. V lost 4 bases and J 7 bases, leaving 14 bases between the germline ends. CDR1 and CDR2 (germline): LNHDA, SQIVND (reference sequence). The CDR3 nucleotides are TGTGCCAGTAGTAACCAGGGCTGGGGGAACATTCAGTACTTC. Translation gives CASSNQGWGNIQYF.

V usage is TRBV7-8 and J usage is TRBJ1-4; D gene ambiguous. Germline V gene sequence: CDR1 SGHVS, CDR2 FQNEAQ. The V gene lost 5 bases and the J gene lost 5 bases, with 15 bases spanning the gap. This CDR3 is 15 amino acids long. This CDR3 is CASSAREHRNEKLFF. The CDR3 bases are TGTGCCAGCAGCGCGCGGGAGCACAGAAATGAAAAACTGTTTTTT.

V gene TRBV30 combines with J gene TRBJ1-4; D gene ambiguous. The V end lost 4 bases, the J end lost 5 bases, and 8 bases lay between the germline ends. The CDR3 has 12 residues. Germline CDR1 reads GTSNPN; CDR2 reads SVGIG (reference sequence). The CDR3 DNA sequence: TGTGCCTGGAATCGAGAGAATGAAAAACTGTTTTTT. This encodes CAWNRENEKLFF.

This chain joins TRBV13 and TRBJ2-7, with 9 bases lining up with TRBD1. The V gene end was trimmed by 0 bases and the J gene end by 1 base; junction bases not matched to a gene: 1. This CDR3 contains 15 residues. Germline CDR1 reads PRHDT; CDR2 reads FYEKMQ (reference sequence). CDR3 coding DNA: TGTGCCAGCAGCTTAGGGGGACAGGGTTCCTACGAGCAGTACTTC. Translation: CASSLGGQGSYEQYF.

Written as DNA, the CDR3 is TGTGCCAGCAGCTTGGAGGTTGCTGATGAGCAGTTCTTC. The encoded protein is CASSLEVADEQFF. This rearrangement joins TRBV5-5 to TRBJ2-1; no reliable D call. This CDR3 region has 13 residues. Deletions cut 0 bases from V and 8 bases from J, with 9 bases between. Germline V gives CDR1 SGHKS, CDR2 YYEKEE (reference sequence).

V is TRBV9 and J is TRBJ1-2; D perhaps matches TRBD1 (5 bases). CDR3 size: 14 residues. Germline assignment: CDR1 SGDLS and CDR2 YYNGEE. V shed 4 bases and J shed 6 bases, with 16 bases lying between them. CDR3 amino acids: CASSPWVTEDGYTF. CDR3 sequence (DNA): TGTGCCAGCAGCCCTTGGGTGACAGAGGATGGCTACACCTTC.

The V and J genes are TRBV5-5 and TRBJ1-2; D is possibly TRBD1 (6 bases). Trimming removed 1 base at V and 4 bases at J, with 11 bases between. Germline CDR1 reads SGHKS; CDR2 reads YYEKEE (reference sequence). The CDR3 runs to 14 residues. The CDR3, as DNA: TGTGCCAGCAGCTTGCTTCACAGGGTCTATGGCTACACCTTC. It is translated as CASSLLHRVYGYTF.

For this clone: The sample holds other DNA sequences that translate to the same CDR3. The chain employs TRBV27 and TRBJ2-7; 8 bases match TRBD2. Looked up from germline, CDR1 is MNHEY and CDR2 is SMNVEV (reference sequence). The ends lost 3 bases at V and 1 base at J; junction bases unmatched: 2. This CDR3 contains 14 residues. The CDR3 loop is CASSFGGGSYEQYF. The CDR3 nucleotides are TGTGCCAGCAGTTTTGGCGGGGGGTCCTACGAGCAGTACTTC.

The chain combines TRBV10-3 with TRBJ2-7; 9 bases match TRBD1. The V and J ends lost 3 bases and 3 bases, in that order; junction bases with no gene match: 6. The CDR3 is 15 residues long. Germline values: CDR1 ENHRY, CDR2 SYGVKD. CDR3 in amino acids: CAISDPGQGYYEQYF. CDR3 nucleotides: TGTGCCATCAGTGACCCAGGACAGGGGTACTACGAGCAGTACTTC.

The chain combines TRBV13 with TRBJ2-2; D could derive from TRBD1 or TRBD2 (6 bases each). CDR1 is PRHDT and CDR2 is FYEKMQ in the germline V gene (reference sequence). The V gene lost 0 bases and the J gene lost 4 bases, with 18 bases spanning the gap. There are 18 residues in the CDR3. The CDR3, as DNA: TGTGCCAGCAGCTTAGGTGTGGGGGGCCCTCGTGGCACCGGGGAGCTGTTTTTT. Translating it yields CASSLGVGGPRGTGELFF.

This chain connects TRBV11-2 to TRBJ2-7; TRBD1 aligns across 8 bases. This CDR3 region has 14 residues. After removal of 4 bases from V and 4 bases from J, the junction contained 6 bases not matched to a gene. CDR1 and CDR2 (germline): SGHAT, FQNNGV. The CDR3, as DNA: TGTGCCAGCAGCTCAGGGGGCAGCCGGTACGAGCAGTACTTC. It encodes CASSSGGSRYEQYF. Based on the CDR3 plus reference TRBV11-2 and TRBJ2-7, the full variable domain is EAGVAQSPRYKIIEKRQSVAFWCNPISGHATLYWYQQILGQGPKLLIQFQNNGVVDDSQLPKDRFSAERLKGVDSTLKIQPAKLEDSAVYLCASSSGGSRYEQYFGPGTRLTVT.

The CDR3 protein is CASSLGTSGISYNEQFF. CDR3 bases: TGCGCCAGCAGCTTGGGGACTAGCGGGATCTCCTACAATGAGCAGTTCTTC. The V call is TRBV5-1, the J call TRBJ2-1; 12 bases align to TRBD2. The junction had 1 base not matched to a gene; V was cut back by 0 bases and J by 0 bases. The CDR3 extends over 17 amino acids. Germline V gene data show CDR1 as SGHRS and CDR2 as YFSETQ.

The chain uses TRBV5-4 and TRBJ1-2; D gene uncertain. The V and J ends lost 3 bases and 6 bases respectively, with 15 bases between them. The length of the CDR3 is 14 residues. The germline V gene has CDR1 SGHNT and CDR2 YYREEE (reference sequence). CDR3 region: CASSWAGTVDGYTF. CDR3 nucleotide sequence: TGTGCCAGCAGCTGGGCGGGTACAGTCGATGGCTACACCTTC.

The chain joins TRBV9 to TRBJ2-3, with D maybe TRBD1 (5 bases). The CDR3 totals 15 residues. Germline V gene lookup returns CDR1 SGDLS and CDR2 YYNGEE. V lost 0 bases and J 3 bases, leaving 11 bases between the germline ends. The CDR3: CASSVVGAGTDTQYF. CDR3 sequence (DNA): TGTGCCAGCAGCGTAGTAGGGGCAGGAACAGATACGCAGTATTTT.

This sequence joins TRBV19 and TRBJ2-7; 9 bases line up with TRBD1. Germline CDR1 is LNHDA and CDR2 is SQIVND (reference sequence). V shed 5 bases, J shed 4 bases, and the junction held 6 bases outside the gene matches. The length of the CDR3 is 14 residues. CDR3 loop: CASSLQGAEYEQYF. The CDR3 region has the DNA TGTGCCAGTAGTTTACAGGGGGCGGAATACGAGCAGTACTTC.